This T cell receptor beta chain originates from a study of sequential checkpoint blockade in melanoma. Overall study: First-line arms were nivolumab then ipilimumab, or the reverse, randomized 1:1. After both sequences, patients received maintenance nivolumab.

The method was immunoSEQ multiplex PCR; TCRdb's version includes in-frame clones alone and lacks a portion of them. The table lists more than 9,500 clones, about 71% of them singletons. Treatment indicated: randomized to nivolumab then ipilimumab (arm A) or the reverse (arm B). No patient had prior DNA-damaging chemotherapy. Sorted cells were live CD3+CD8+, lacking CD19 and CD56, from PBMCs. The CDR3 has 13 amino acids. Germline V gene lookup returns CDR1 SGHTA and CDR2 FQGNSA. This clone was detected a few times. The input for sequencing was CD8+ T cells sorted from blood (inferred from file names), taken from a patient given nivolumab and ipilimumab in sequence. This clonotype was sampled from a human donor with melanoma. The chain joins TRBV7-2 to TRBJ2-5; a weak D match, TRBD1 (7 bases). TRBJ2-7 explains the end of the DNA better; the J call may be wrong. This chain's CDR3 is CASIPGDSYEQYF. The CDR3 DNA reads as TGTGCCAGCATCCCGGGGGACAGCTACGAGCAGTACTTC.